Presented here are 2 T cell receptor beta chains from one specimen sequenced in a study of technical replicates of blood from a handful of donors (dated 2017 in TCRdb). Library method: the immunoSEQ multiplex PCR assay. TCRdb's version of the immuneACCESS table is confined to in-frame rearrangements and falls short of the full clone set. An unresolved V gene accounts for under half of the shortfall where checked; the remainder is of unknown origin. The sample table records approximately 69,000 clones; over 75% of these occur just once. Of the sample, roughly 4.8% is held by the ten largest clones. Sequences were obtained from PBMCs. The origin of the receptors is a human donor in good health. Some clones in this sample may be carry-over from other donors' samples.

The J gene is TRBJ2-3, the V gene TRBV29-1; TRBD1 agrees at 9 bases. J lost 4 bases, V lost 4 bases, and 9 bases had no gene match. From germline, CDR1 is SQVTM and CDR2 ANQGSEA. This CDR3 comprises 15 residues. This CDR3 reads CSVGLRTGVADTQYF. CDR3 bases: TGCAGCGTTGGTCTGAGGACAGGGGTAGCAGATACGCAGTATTTT.

The V and J genes are TRBV5-1 and TRBJ2-2; 8 positions match TRBD2. Germline V gene sequence: CDR1 SGHRS, CDR2 YFSETQ. The CDR3 consists of 17 residues. The V and J ends lost 5 bases and 0 bases, in that order; junction bases with no gene match: 9. Here the CDR3 DNA reads TGCGCCAGCAGTCTAGTAGCGGGACCTGCGAACACCGGGGAGCTGTTTTTT. As protein: CASSLVAGPANTGELFF.